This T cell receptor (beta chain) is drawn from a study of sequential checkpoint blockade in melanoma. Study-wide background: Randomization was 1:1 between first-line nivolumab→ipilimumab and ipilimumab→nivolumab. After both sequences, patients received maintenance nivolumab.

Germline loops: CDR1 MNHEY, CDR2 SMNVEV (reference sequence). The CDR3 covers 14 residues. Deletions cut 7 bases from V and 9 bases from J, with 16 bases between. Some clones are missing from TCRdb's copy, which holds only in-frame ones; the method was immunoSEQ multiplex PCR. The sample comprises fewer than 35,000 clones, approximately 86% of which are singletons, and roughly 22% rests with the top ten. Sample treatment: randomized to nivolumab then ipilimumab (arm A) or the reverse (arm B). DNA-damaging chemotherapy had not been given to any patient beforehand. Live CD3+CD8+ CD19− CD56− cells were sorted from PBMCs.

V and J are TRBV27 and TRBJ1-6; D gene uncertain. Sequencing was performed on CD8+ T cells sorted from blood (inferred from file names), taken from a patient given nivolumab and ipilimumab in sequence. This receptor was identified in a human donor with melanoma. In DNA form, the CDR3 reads TGTGCCAGCACCTTTATCCGGGGTCGTTCACCCCTCCACTTT. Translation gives CASTFIRGRSPLHF.